Listed below are T cell receptor beta chains from one sample, sequenced in a study of blood T cell repertoires in COVID-19. Some clones are missing from TCRdb's copy, which holds only in-frame ones; the method was immunoSEQ multiplex PCR. Among around 300,000 clones, approximately 90% were seen once, and the ten largest hold roughly 6%. Sequenced: peripheral blood. The source is a woman in her forties or fifties with COVID-19, enrolled during active disease. The CDR3 runs from the conserved cysteine through the conserved F or W. The D gene is left open where the match is weak. Expanded clones get a size class; other rows say once, few or many, or leave the size out.

>TRBJ2-5|-|TRBV2|-
CASRSEETQYF
TGTGCCAGCAGATCAGAAGAGACCCAGTACTTC
>TRBJ1-2|-|TRBV6-5|TRBD1
CASRETGDYGYTF
TGTGCCAGCAGGGAGACAGGGGACTATGGCTACACCTTC
>TRBJ2-7|-|TRBV11-2|-
CASSLGFGGRSYEQYF
TGTGCCAGCAGCTTAGGGTTTGGAGGGAGGTCCTACGAGCAGTACTTC
>TRBJ2-3|-|TRBV27|-
CASRLGGNTQYF
TGTGCCAGCAGGCTGGGGGGTAATACGCAGTATTTT
>TRBJ2-2|-|TRBV5-1|-
CASSLEDTPYTGELFF
TGCGCCAGCAGCTTGGAGGACACCCCATATACCGGGGAGCTGTTTTTT
>TRBJ1-1|-|TRBV27|-
CASSLRGRGFAEAFF
TGTGCCAGCAGTTTGAGAGGCAGGGGTTTCGCTGAAGCTTTCTTT
>TRBJ1-2|-|TRBV27|TRBD1
CASKREGQGNVLYGYTF
TGTGCCAGCAAGAGGGAAGGACAGGGAAATGTTCTCTATGGCTACACCTTC
>TRBJ1-2|-|TRBV7-2|-
CASSLSAGRGYTF
TGTGCCAGCAGCTTATCGGCAGGGAGGGGCTACACCTTC
>TRBJ2-5|-|TRBV3-1/TRBV3-2|TRBD2
CASSQDESSGRAETQYF
TGTGCCAGCAGCCAAGATGAGTCTAGCGGGAGGGCCGAGACCCAGTACTTC
>TRBJ2-5|-|TRBV30|TRBD2
CAWSGLAAETQYF
TGTGCCTGGAGTGGGCTAGCGGCGGAGACCCAGTACTTC
>TRBJ1-1|-|TRBV25-1|TRBD1
CASSQPPGQGSTEAFF
TGTGCCAGCAGCCAGCCCCCGGGACAGGGTTCCACTGAAGCTTTCTTT
>TRBJ2-7|-|TRBV7-2|TRBD2
CASSWTSGTSYEQYF
TGTGCCAGCAGCTGGACTAGCGGGACGTCCTACGAGCAGTACTTC
>TRBJ2-3|few|TRBV6-4|TRBD2
CASRRLAGGFTDTQYF
TGTGCCAGCAGACGACTAGCGGGAGGTTTCACAGATACGCAGTATTTT
>TRBJ2-2|once|TRBV24-1|-
CATSGTVTGELFF
TGTGCCACCAGTGGGACAGTCACCGGGGAGCTGTTTTTT
>TRBJ1-2|-|TRBV19|-
CASSIGSNLNYGYTF
TGTGCCAGTAGTATCGGGTCGAACCTAAACTATGGCTACACCTTC
>TRBJ1-1|-|TRBV11-2|TRBD1
CASSLGRQGSEAFF
TGTGCCAGCAGCTTAGGTAGACAGGGCAGTGAAGCTTTCTTT
>TRBJ2-2|few|TRBV30|-
CAWRRRSGDTGELFF
TGTGCCTGGAGGCGGCGGAGTGGCGACACCGGGGAGCTGTTTTTT
>TRBJ2-7|-|TRBV11-2|-
CASSPRSEQYF
TGTGCCAGCAGCCCCCGGTCCGAGCAGTACTTC
>TRBJ1-3|few|TRBV5-1|-
CASSLGRGEDTIYF
TGCGCCAGCAGCTTGGGGCGGGGTGAAGACACCATATATTTT
>TRBJ1-1|-|TRBV5-1|-
CASSLERGGGTEAFF
TGCGCCAGCAGCTTGGAAAGGGGTGGCGGCACTGAAGCTTTCTTT
>TRBJ1-5|-|TRBV4-1|-
CASSQGGTRVLNQPQHF
TGCGCCAGCAGCCAAGGCGGAACCCGGGTCCTCAATCAGCCCCAGCATTTT
>TRBJ2-7|once|TRBV6-5|TRBD1
CASKIGTGALYEQYF
TGTGCCAGCAAGATAGGTACAGGGGCATTGTACGAGCAGTACTTC
>TRBJ2-5|-|TRBV10-3|TRBD2
CAIGLSGGKETQYF
TGTGCCATCGGCCTTAGCGGGGGGAAAGAGACCCAGTACTTC
>TRBJ2-7|once|TRBV27|TRBD2
CASTLLAGSYEQYF
TGTGCCAGCACTCTGCTAGCGGGATCCTACGAGCAGTACTTC
>TRBJ2-1|-|TRBV2|TRBD1
CASSWDRGTYNEQFF
TGTGCCAGCAGTTGGGACAGGGGGACCTACAATGAGCAGTTCTTC
>TRBJ1-1|-|TRBV7-7|TRBD1
CASSFNRGTEAFF
TGTGCCAGCAGCTTTAACAGGGGCACTGAAGCTTTCTTT
>TRBJ2-1|-|TRBV12-3/TRBV12-4|TRBD2
CASSLGTSRRRFF
TGTGCCAGCAGTTTGGGGACTAGCCGGAGGAGGTTCTTC
>TRBJ1-5|-|TRBV24-1|TRBD1
CATSDPGQGELVQHF
TGTGCCACCAGTGATCCGGGACAGGGAGAATTGGTCCAGCATTTT
>TRBJ1-1|-|TRBV19|-
CASSIAENTEAFF
TGTGCCAGTAGTATAGCAGAGAACACTGAAGCTTTCTTT
>TRBJ1-1|-|TRBV5-1|TRBD1
CASSLAGDSVSEAFF
TGCGCCAGCAGCTTGGCCGGGGACAGCGTAAGTGAAGCTTTCTTT
>TRBJ2-1|-|TRBV7-9|-
CASSLEPRGLYNEQFF
TGTGCCAGCAGCTTAGAGCCTCGCGGGTTGTACAATGAGCAGTTCTTC
>TRBJ1-1|once|TRBV3-1/TRBV3-2|TRBD1
CASSPRGVRNTEAFF
TGTGCCAGCAGCCCCAGGGGGGTGAGGAACACTGAAGCTTTCTTT
>TRBJ1-1|-|TRBV11-2|-
CASKLGHTRVEAFF
TGTGCCAGCAAGCTGGGACATACACGAGTTGAAGCTTTCTTT
>TRBJ2-1|-|TRBV27|TRBD1
CASSLSGTVNNEQFF
TGTGCCAGCAGCCTAAGTGGGACAGTGAACAATGAGCAGTTCTTC
>TRBJ1-1|few|TRBV30|-
CAWNVEVGSDDEAFF
TGTGCCTGGAATGTCGAGGTAGGGAGTGACGATGAAGCTTTCTTT
>TRBJ2-7|-|TRBV19|TRBD1
CASSKGTGGAYEQYF
TGTGCCAGTAGTAAGGGGACAGGGGGGGCCTACGAGCAGTACTTC
>TRBJ1-6|-|TRBV5-1|-
CASSSNRIQSPLHF
TGCGCCAGCAGCTCCAACAGGATTCAATCACCCCTCCACTTT
>TRBJ2-7|-|TRBV5-1|TRBD1
CASSSPIQGTQVHYEQYF
TGCGCCAGCAGCTCCCCAATACAGGGGACGCAGGTCCACTACGAGCAGTACTTC
>TRBJ2-5|-|TRBV5-1|-
CASSSGQGQETQYF
TGCGCCAGCAGCTCCGGGCAGGGGCAAGAGACCCAGTACTTC
>TRBJ2-7|-|TRBV27|TRBD2
CASSLIAGRGFYEQYF
TGTGCCAGCAGCCTCATAGCGGGAAGGGGGTTTTACGAGCAGTACTTC
>TRBJ2-1|-|TRBV12-3/TRBV12-4|TRBD2
CASTLSGLASVF
TGTGCCAGCACCTTATCGGGACTAGCGAGTGTCTTC
>TRBJ2-2|few|TRBV28|TRBD2
CASTTLAGNTGELFF
TGTGCCAGCACCACACTAGCGGGGAACACCGGGGAGCTGTTTTTT
>TRBJ2-2|-|TRBV5-4|TRBD2
CASSPPGLAGMANTGELFF
TGTGCCAGCAGCCCTCCGGGACTAGCGGGGATGGCGAACACCGGGGAGCTGTTTTTT
>TRBJ2-7|-|TRBV11-2|TRBD1
CASSPQGLGDEQYF
TGTGCCAGCAGCCCACAGGGGTTGGGAGACGAGCAGTACTTC